This T cell receptor beta chain is drawn from a study of blood T cell repertoires in COVID-19. Measured with immunoSEQ multiplex PCR; TCRdb has only the in-frame clones, and not every one. The table shows about 380,000 clones, with about 90% occurring only once. This CDR3 is built from 13 residues. V shed 3 bases and J shed 0 bases, with 6 bases lying between them. From germline, CDR1 is MDHEN and CDR2 SYDVKM. The origin of this receptor is a woman aged 30 to 39 who had recovered from COVID-19. The V and J genes are TRBV28 and TRBJ2-7; D perhaps matches TRBD2 (6 bases). Sequenced sample: PBMCs or T cells enriched from blood (not recorded which). The CDR3 region has the DNA TGTGCCAGCAGTTTGGACTACTCCTACGAGCAGTACTTC. Translation gives CASSLDYSYEQYF.